This T cell receptor (beta chain) was documented in a study of response to subunit inactivated influenza vaccine. This clonotype was found many times. TCRdb used MiXCR to reprocess the RT-PCR reads, holding one entry per CDR3 protein. The sample lists just under 550,000 distinct CDR3 sequences; under 25% were seen once. This CDR3 has 15 residues. Trimming removed 4 bases at V and 1 base at J, with 12 bases between. Germline lookup yields CDR1 SGDLS and CDR2 YYNGEE. These data were likewise used in another study, on T cells expressing NK-cell markers. Per that study: Making the TCR beta cDNA relied on 5'RACE template switching with UMIs.

This sequence was found in a man aged 45 to 65 who received an inactivated influenza vaccine. The chain uses TRBV9 and TRBJ2-1; TRBD2 might be the D (6 bases). Sequencing was performed on CD4+ T cells sorted from PBMCs, taken approximately 13 days after vaccination. CDR3: CASSPGGPSYNEQFF. The CDR3 nucleotides read TGTGCCAGCAGCCCTGGAGGGCCTTCCTACAATGAGCAGTTCTTC.